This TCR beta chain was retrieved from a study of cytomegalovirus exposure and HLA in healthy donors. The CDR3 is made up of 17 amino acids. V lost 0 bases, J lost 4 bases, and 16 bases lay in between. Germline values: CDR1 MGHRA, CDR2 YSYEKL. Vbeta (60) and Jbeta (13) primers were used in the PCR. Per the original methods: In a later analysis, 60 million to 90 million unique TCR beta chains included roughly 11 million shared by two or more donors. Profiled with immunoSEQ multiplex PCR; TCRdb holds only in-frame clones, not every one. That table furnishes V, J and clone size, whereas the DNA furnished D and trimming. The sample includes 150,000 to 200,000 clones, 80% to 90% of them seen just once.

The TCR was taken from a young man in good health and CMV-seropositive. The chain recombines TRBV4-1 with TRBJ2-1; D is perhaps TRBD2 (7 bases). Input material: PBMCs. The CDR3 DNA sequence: TGCGCCAGCAGCCAAGAGCCCCTCGGGGGGCTATACAATGAGCAGTTCTTC. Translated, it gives CASSQEPLGGLYNEQFF.